The 8 T cell receptor beta chains in this list originate from one sample, sequenced in a study of shared clonotypes between healthy human individuals. Assay: immunoSEQ multiplex PCR; the TCRdb copy retains only in-frame clones and omits some. This table has just over 2,000,000 clones, about 95% appearing once. CD45RO-negative CD8 cells positively selected for CCR7 made up the naive population, which excluded terminally differentiated effector memory CD45RA+ cells. Sequenced sample: naive CD8+ T cells sorted from blood. These receptors were taken from a man younger than 30 in good health.

Concerning this clone itself: The identical CDR3 is also encoded by other nucleotide sequences in the sample. V and J are TRBV9 and TRBJ2-7, with D uncertain. CDR1 is SGDLS and CDR2 is YYNGEE in the germline V gene. The CDR3 length is 15 residues. The V end was cut by 0 bases, the J end by 0 bases, with 10 bases between. The CDR3 here is CASSVDGLSSYEQYF. Written as DNA, the CDR3 is TGTGCCAGCAGCGTAGACGGGTTGAGCTCCTACGAGCAGTACTTC. Supplemented by reference TRBV9 and TRBJ2-7, the full variable domain reads DSGVTQTPKHLITATGQRVTLRCSPRSGDLSVYWYQQSLDQGLQFLIQYYNGEERAKGNILERFSAQQFPDLHSELNLSSLELGDSALYFCASSVDGLSSYEQYFGPGTRLTVT.

This clone came up once. The sample holds other DNA sequences that translate to the same CDR3. The chain uses TRBV7-9 and TRBJ2-1; D is possibly TRBD1 (6 bases). CDR1 and CDR2 (germline): SEHNR, FQNEAQ (reference sequence). The CDR3 is 13 amino acids. Trimming pared 3 bases from V and 7 bases from J, leaving 10 bases between. DNA of the CDR3: TGTGCCAGCAGCTTGGCAGGGGAGAATGAGCAGTTCTTC. Protein sequence: CASSLAGENEQFF.

V and J are TRBV7-9 and TRBJ2-1; 11 bases are a match to TRBD2. The CDR3 spans 16 residues. J was trimmed by 7 bases and V by 1 base; bases with no gene match: 6. Germline CDR1 is SEHNR and CDR2 is FQNEAQ (reference sequence). As DNA, the CDR3 is TGTGCCAGCAGCTTAGTAGCGGGAGGGTTTCGGAATGAGCAGTTCTTC. This encodes CASSLVAGGFRNEQFF.

V is TRBV29-1 and J is TRBJ2-4; TRBD2 might be the D (5 bases). The CDR3 loop spans 13 amino acids. Germline CDR1 is SQVTM and CDR2 is ANQGSEA. The V gene lost 4 bases and the J gene lost 0 bases, with 7 bases spanning the gap. The CDR3 region is CSVAGLAKNIQYF. CDR3 sequence (DNA): TGCAGCGTTGCTGGACTAGCCAAAAACATTCAGTACTTC.

With respect to this clone: The sample contains more than one DNA sequence encoding this CDR3. The chain employs TRBV5-4 and TRBJ2-1; D not certain. Trimming removed 2 bases from V and 3 bases from J, with 3 bases in between. The CDR3 spans 12 residues. Germline CDR1 SGHNT, CDR2 YYREEE (reference sequence). CDR3 sequence: CASSLDYNEQFF. The CDR3 region has the DNA TGTGCCAGCAGCTTAGACTACAATGAGCAGTTCTTC.

The rearrangement links TRBV5-6 to TRBJ1-5, with unresolved D. The germline V and J ends were trimmed by 5 bases and 6 bases, with 15 bases remaining between them. CDR1 is SGHDT and CDR2 is YYEEEE in the germline V gene. The length of the CDR3 is 14 residues. Here the CDR3 reads CASRVWGAGQPQHF. DNA for the CDR3: TGTGCCAGCAGGGTTTGGGGAGCGGGTCAGCCCCAGCATTTT.

The chain employs TRBV28 and TRBJ2-3, with a possible D match to TRBD1 (6 bases). Germline V CDR1 and CDR2: MDHEN, SYDVKM. The V end lost 3 bases, the J end lost 6 bases, and 10 bases lay between the germline ends. This CDR3 region has 13 residues. The CDR3 DNA sequence: TGTGCCAGCAGTTTCGGCGGACAGGATACGCAGTATTTT. This translates into CASSFGGQDTQYF.

This chain uses TRBV2 with TRBJ2-7, with TRBD1 matching 7 bases. J lost 3 bases, V lost 3 bases, and 5 bases had no gene match. The CDR3 contains 14 residues. Germline V lookup: CDR1 SNHLY, CDR2 FYNNEI. CDR3 residues: CASSEETGHYEQYF. In nucleotides, the CDR3 is TGTGCCAGCAGTGAGGAGACAGGGCACTACGAGCAGTACTTC.